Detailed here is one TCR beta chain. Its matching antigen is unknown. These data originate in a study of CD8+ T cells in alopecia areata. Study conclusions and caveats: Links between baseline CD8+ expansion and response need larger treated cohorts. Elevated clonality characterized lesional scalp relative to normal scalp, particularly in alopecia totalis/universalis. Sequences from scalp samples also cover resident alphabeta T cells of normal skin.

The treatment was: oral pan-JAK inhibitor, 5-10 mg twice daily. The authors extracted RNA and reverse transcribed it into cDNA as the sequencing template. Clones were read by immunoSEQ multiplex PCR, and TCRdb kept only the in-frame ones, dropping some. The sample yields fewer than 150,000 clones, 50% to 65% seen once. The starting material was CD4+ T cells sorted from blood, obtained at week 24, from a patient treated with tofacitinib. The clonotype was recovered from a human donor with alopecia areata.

This CDR3 reads CASSEGQNNQPQHF. The CDR3 DNA is TGTGCCAGCAGTGAAGGACAAAACAATCAGCCCCAGCATTTT. The J gene is TRBJ1-5, the V gene TRBV2; D remains ambiguous. This CDR3 is built from 14 residues. Looked up from germline, CDR1 is SNHLY and CDR2 is FYNNEI. V lost 1 base and J 3 bases, leaving 7 bases between the germline ends. The whole variable domain, remainder taken from reference TRBV2 and TRBJ1-5, is EPEVTQTPSHQVTQMGQEVILRCVPISNHLYFYWYRQILGQKVEFLVSFYNNEISEKSEIFDDQFSVERPDGSNFTLKIRSTKLEDSAMYFCASSEGQNNQPQHFGDGTRLSIL.